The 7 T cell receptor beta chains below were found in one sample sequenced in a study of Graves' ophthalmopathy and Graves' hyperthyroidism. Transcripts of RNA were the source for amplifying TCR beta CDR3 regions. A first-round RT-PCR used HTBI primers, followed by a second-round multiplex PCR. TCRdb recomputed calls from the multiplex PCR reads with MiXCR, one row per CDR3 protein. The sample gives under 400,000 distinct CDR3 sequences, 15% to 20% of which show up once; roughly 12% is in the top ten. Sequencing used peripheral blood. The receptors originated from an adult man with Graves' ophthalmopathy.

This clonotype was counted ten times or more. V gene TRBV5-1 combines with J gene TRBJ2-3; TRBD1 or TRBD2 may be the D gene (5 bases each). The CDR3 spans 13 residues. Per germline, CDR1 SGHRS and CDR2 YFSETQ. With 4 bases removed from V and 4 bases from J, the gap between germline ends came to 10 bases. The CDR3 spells CASSIEGSDTQYF. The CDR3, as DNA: TGCGCCAGCAGCATAGAGGGGTCAGATACGCAGTATTTT.

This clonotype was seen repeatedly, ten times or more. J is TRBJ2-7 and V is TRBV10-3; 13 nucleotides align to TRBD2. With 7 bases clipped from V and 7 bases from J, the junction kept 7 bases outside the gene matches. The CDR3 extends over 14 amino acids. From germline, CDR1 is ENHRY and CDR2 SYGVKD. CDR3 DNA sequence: TGTGCCATCAACGGACTAGCGGGAGCAGATGAGCAGTACTTC. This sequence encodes CAINGLAGADEQYF.

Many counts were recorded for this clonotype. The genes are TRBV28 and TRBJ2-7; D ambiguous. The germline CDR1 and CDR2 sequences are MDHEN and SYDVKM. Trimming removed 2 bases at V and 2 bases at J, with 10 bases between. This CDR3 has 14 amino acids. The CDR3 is CASSLAVWTYEQYF. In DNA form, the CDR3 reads TGTGCCAGCAGTTTAGCAGTGTGGACCTACGAGCAGTACTTC.

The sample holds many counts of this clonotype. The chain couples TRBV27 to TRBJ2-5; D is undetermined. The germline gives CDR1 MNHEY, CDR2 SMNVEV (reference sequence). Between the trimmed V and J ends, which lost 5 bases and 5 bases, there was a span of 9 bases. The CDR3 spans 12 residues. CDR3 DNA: TGTGCCAGCAGTACGACCGGGGAGACCCAGTACTTC. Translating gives CASSTTGETQYF.

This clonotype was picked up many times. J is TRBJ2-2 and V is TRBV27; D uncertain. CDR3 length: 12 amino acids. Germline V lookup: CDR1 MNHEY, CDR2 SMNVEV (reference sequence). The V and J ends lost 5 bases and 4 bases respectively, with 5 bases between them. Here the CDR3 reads CASSLRTGELFF. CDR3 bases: TGTGCCAGCAGTCTCCGCACCGGGGAGCTGTTTTTT.

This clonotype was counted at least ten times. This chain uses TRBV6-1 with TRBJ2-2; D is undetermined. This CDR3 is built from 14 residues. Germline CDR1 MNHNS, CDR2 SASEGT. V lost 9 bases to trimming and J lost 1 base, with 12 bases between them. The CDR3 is CASQRLENTGELFF. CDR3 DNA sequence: TGTGCCAGTCAAAGGCTAGAGAACACCGGGGAGCTGTTTTTT.

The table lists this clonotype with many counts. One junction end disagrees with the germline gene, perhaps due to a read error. The CDR3 loop is CANSPSGRSTDTQYF. In nucleotides, the CDR3 is TGTGCCAACTCACCAAGCGGGAGATCGACAGATACGCAGTATTTT. V usage is TRBV18 and J usage is TRBJ2-3; 8 bases are shared with TRBD2. Per the germline V gene, CDR1 is KGHSH and CDR2 is LQKENI. The CDR3 is made up of 15 amino acids.